Presented here are 25 T cell receptor beta chains from one specimen sequenced in a study of blood T cell repertoires in COVID-19. The method was immunoSEQ multiplex PCR; TCRdb's version includes in-frame clones alone and lacks a portion of them. The sample lists 150,000 to 200,000 clones; approximately 85% were seen once. Sequencing used peripheral blood. These receptors originate from a man aged 55 to 70 with active or convalescent COVID-19.

The gene calls are TRBV20-1 and TRBJ2-7; D might be TRBD1 (7 bases). The CDR3 consists of 10 residues. The V gene's germline CDR1 is DFQATT and CDR2 SNEGSKA (reference sequence). Trimming took off 7 bases at V and 7 bases at J, with 11 bases between the two ends. The CDR3 sequence: CSVQGGEQYF. DNA of the CDR3: TGCAGTGTCCAGGGGGGAGAGCAGTACTTC.

The chain couples TRBV28 to TRBJ2-6; 9 nucleotides match TRBD1. This CDR3 contains 17 residues. Germline trimming cut 6 bases from V and 0 bases from J; bases unmatched to any gene: 6. The germline V gene encodes CDR1 MDHEN and CDR2 SYDVKM. CDR3 protein: CASSPGQGLSGANVLTF. CDR3 in DNA: TGTGCCAGCAGCCCGGGACAGGGCCTCTCTGGGGCCAACGTCCTGACTTTC. Full variable domain (remainder filled in from reference TRBV28 and TRBJ2-6): DVKVTQSSRYLVKRTGEKVFLECVQDMDHENMFWYRQDPGLGLRLIYFSYDVKMKEKGDIPEGYSVSREKKERFSLILESASTNQTSMYLCASSPGQGLSGANVLTFGAGSRLTVL.

The chain has TRBV6-6 and TRBJ1-2, with D possibly matching TRBD1 (6 bases). Trimming removed 2 bases at V and 4 bases at J, with 14 bases between. CDR3 size: 15 residues. The germline gives CDR1 MNHNY, CDR2 SVGAGI (reference sequence). CDR3 nucleotides: TGTGCCAGCAGTTACGGGGGGGCGCTTGCCTATGGCTACACCTTC. Its translation: CASSYGGALAYGYTF.

The chain carries TRBV21-1 and TRBJ2-7; TRBD2, the D gene given by the table, was not confirmed from the DNA. TRBV21-1 is recorded as a pseudogene. This CDR3 region has 12 residues. CDR3 sequence: CASPGTSHEQYF. CDR3 DNA sequence: TGTGCCAGCCCCGGGACTAGTCACGAGCAGTACTTC.

This chain links TRBV2 with TRBJ2-2; no clear D gene. V lost 3 bases to trimming and J lost 6 bases, with 11 bases between them. The CDR3 length is 14 residues. CDR1 is SNHLY, CDR2 FYNNEI, per germline. CDR3 in DNA: TGTGCCAGCAGTGAGTTCCCGCGTTCCGGGGAGCTGTTTTTT. It specifies CASSEFPRSGELFF.

The chain joins TRBV14 to TRBJ1-2; D not resolved. CDR1 is SGHDN, CDR2 FVKESK, per germline. The CDR3 spans 15 residues. V lost 4 bases and J 0 bases, leaving 12 bases between the germline ends. The CDR3 bases are TGTGCCAGCAGCCGACTGACGGAGACTAACTATGGCTACACCTTC. It encodes CASSRLTETNYGYTF.

Concerning this clone: The junction departs from germline at one end; a sequencing error may be responsible. This chain connects TRBV9 to TRBJ2-7, with D perhaps matching TRBD2 (5 bases). Germline V gene data show CDR1 as SGDLS and CDR2 as YYNGEE. CDR3 length: 15 amino acids. For the CDR3, the DNA is TGTGCCAGCAGCCCGGGATCACTCCCCTCCCACGAGCAGTACTTC. Protein product: CASSPGSLPSHEQYF. The full variable domain, its missing parts supplied by reference TRBV9 and TRBJ2-7, is DSGVTQTPKHLITATGQRVTLRCSPRSGDLSVYWYQQSLDQGLQFLIQYYNGEERAKGNILERFSAQQFPDLHSELNLSSLELGDSALYFCASSPGSLPSHEQYFGPGTRLTVT.

The CDR3 DNA reads TGTGCCAGCAGTTTTGACAGGAACACTGAAGCTTTCTTT. Protein sequence: CASSFDRNTEAFF. The V and J genes are TRBV12-3 or TRBV12-4 and TRBJ1-1; maybe TRBD1 (5 bases). The length of the CDR3 is 13 residues. V lost 3 bases to trimming and J lost 1 base, with 6 bases between them.

The chain combines TRBV6-5 with TRBJ2-1, with D unclear. Germline lookup yields CDR1 MNHEY and CDR2 SVGAGI. With 6 bases removed from V and 0 bases from J, the gap between germline ends came to 6 bases. The CDR3 has 13 residues. This chain's CDR3 is CASSLSSYNEQFF. Here the CDR3 DNA reads TGTGCCAGCAGCCTCAGCTCCTACAATGAGCAGTTCTTC.

The chain uses TRBV19 and TRBJ1-6; unclear D gene. Trimming pared 7 bases from V and 1 base from J, leaving 14 bases between. The CDR3 spans 16 residues. CDR1 LNHDA and CDR2 SQIVND come from the germline V gene (reference sequence). The CDR3 reads CASNKGGSSYNSPLHF. The DNA of the CDR3 is TGTGCCAGTAACAAAGGAGGGAGTTCCTATAATTCACCCCTCCACTTT.

This chain joins TRBV5-1 and TRBJ2-7, with TRBD1 matching over 7 bases. Per the germline V gene, CDR1 is SGHRS and CDR2 is YFSETQ. The CDR3 is 14 amino acids. The ends lost 6 bases at V and 0 bases at J; junction bases unmatched: 6. The CDR3: CASKPQGSSYEQYF. The CDR3 DNA reads as TGCGCCAGCAAACCACAGGGGAGCTCCTACGAGCAGTACTTC.

A note on this clone: At the DNA level, this CDR3 is encoded by other sequences in the same sample as well. The chain couples TRBV5-1 to TRBJ2-3, with 11 bases identical to TRBD2. Trimming at V came to 0 bases and at J to 1 base, leaving 4 bases not matched to a gene. The CDR3 runs 17 residues. CDR1 is SGHRS and CDR2 is YFSETQ in the germline V gene. The CDR3: CASSLDLAGGRTDTQYF. The CDR3 DNA reads TGCGCCAGCAGCTTGGATCTAGCGGGAGGTCGCACAGATACGCAGTATTTT.

The chain employs TRBV2 and TRBJ2-5; 7 bases map to TRBD1. V lost 6 bases and J lost 7; bases outside the gene matches: 8. Germline V gives CDR1 SNHLY, CDR2 FYNNEI. This CDR3 is 13 amino acids long. In nucleotides, the CDR3 is TGTGCCAGCAGCCTAGACAGGGTGGGGACCCAGTACTTC. Translating gives CASSLDRVGTQYF.

This chain links TRBV6-5 with TRBJ2-5; D is possibly TRBD2 (5 bases). Germline V gene lookup returns CDR1 MNHEY and CDR2 SVGAGI. V was trimmed by 6 bases and J by 3 bases, leaving 14 bases between them. The CDR3 runs to 14 residues. CDR3 nucleotide sequence: TGTGCCAGCAGACTAGGTTCCCGAGAAGAGACCCAGTACTTC. It codes for CASRLGSREETQYF.

This chain links TRBV19 with TRBJ2-5, with D maybe TRBD1 (5 bases). Germline CDR1 reads LNHDA; CDR2 reads SQIVND (reference sequence). The CDR3 runs to 15 residues. V was pared by 0 bases and J by 7 bases, with 15 bases between. The CDR3 loop is CASSIDRAGLATQYF. CDR3 sequence (DNA): TGTGCCAGTAGTATAGATCGGGCAGGGCTGGCGACCCAGTACTTC.

The CDR3 reads CASSLLLADSYEQYF. CDR3 DNA: TGTGCCAGCAGCCTCCTACTAGCGGACTCCTACGAGCAGTACTTC. This sequence joins TRBV11-2 and TRBJ2-7; 8 bases are shared with TRBD2. Germline lookup yields CDR1 SGHAT and CDR2 FQNNGV. Trimming removed 5 bases from V and 0 bases from J; junction bases left unmatched: 6. This CDR3 region has 15 residues.

This clone was detected only once. The V and J genes are TRBV7-9 and TRBJ1-5; perhaps TRBD1 as D (5 bases). The CDR3 is 13 amino acids. Deletions cut 3 bases from V and 7 bases from J, with 10 bases between. The germline V gene has CDR1 SEHNR and CDR2 FQNEAQ (reference sequence). This chain's CDR3 is CASSLGPGQPQHF. The CDR3 DNA is TGTGCCAGCAGCTTGGGGCCCGGACAGCCCCAGCATTTT. The full variable domain, rest sourced from reference TRBV7-9 and TRBJ1-5, is DTGVSQNPRHKITKRGQNVTFRCDPISEHNRLYWYRQTLGQGPEFLTYFQNEAQLEKSRLLSDRFSAERPKGSFSTLEIQRTEQGDSAMYLCASSLGPGQPQHFGDGTRLSIL.

This chain links TRBV4-1 with TRBJ2-1; unclear D gene. V was trimmed by 1 base and J by 4 bases, leaving 17 bases between them. Germline assignment: CDR1 MGHRA and CDR2 YSYEKL. This CDR3 region has 17 residues. CDR3 nucleotide sequence: TGCGCCAGCAGCCAAGTCCTTATCTCGAGTCCTTACAATGAGCAGTTCTTC. Amino acids: CASSQVLISSPYNEQFF.

V gene TRBV18 combines with J gene TRBJ1-2; 7 bases align to TRBD1. Germline V CDR1 and CDR2: KGHSH, LQKENI. The CDR3 sequence is 14 residues long. V lost 0 bases and J lost 5; bases outside the gene matches: 3. This CDR3 is CASSPPEGAYGYTF. For the CDR3, the DNA is TGTGCCAGCTCACCACCAGAGGGGGCTTATGGCTACACCTTC.

CDR3 DNA sequence: TGTGCCAGCAGCCAAAGCGGGGCAGGTTCCTATGGCTACACCTTC. It translates to CASSQSGAGSYGYTF. The rearrangement uses TRBV3-1 (or the pseudogene TRBV3-2) and TRBJ1-2; D possibly corresponds to TRBD1 (5 bases). The V and J ends lost 2 bases and 4 bases respectively, with 14 bases between them. Germline V CDR1 and CDR2: LGHDT, YNNKEL (reference sequence). CDR3 length: 15 amino acids.

The rearrangement joins TRBV7-6 to TRBJ1-1; D might be TRBD1 (6 bases). The CDR3 has 14 amino acids. Looked up from germline, CDR1 is SGHVS and CDR2 is FNYEAQ. V was clipped by 6 bases and J by 5 bases, with 16 bases between them. CDR3 DNA sequence: TGTGCCAGCAGTTTGACAGGAGCGGGGACTGAAGCTTTCTTT. The encoded protein is CASSLTGAGTEAFF. Drawing the rest from reference TRBV7-6 and TRBJ1-1, the complete variable domain is GAGVSQSPRYKVTKRGQDVALRCDPISGHVSLYWYRQALGQGPEFLTYFNYEAQQDKSGLPNDRFSAERPEGSISTLTIQRTEQRDSAMYRCASSLTGAGTEAFFGQGTRLTVV.

V gene TRBV5-4 combines with J gene TRBJ2-7; 11 bases line up with TRBD2. Germline values: CDR1 SGHNT, CDR2 YYREEE (reference sequence). This CDR3 has 15 amino acids. The J segment lost 2 bases and the V segment lost 4 bases, leaving 5 bases of the junction unmatched. This CDR3 is CASSPTSGVTYEQYF. The CDR3 DNA reads TGTGCCAGCAGCCCGACTAGCGGGGTTACCTACGAGCAGTACTTC. The full variable domain, completed using reference TRBV5-4 and TRBJ2-7, is ETGVTQSPTHLIKTRGQQVTLRCSSQSGHNTVSWYQQALGQGPQFIFQYYREEENGRGNFPPRFSGLQFPNYSSELNVNALELDDSALYLCASSPTSGVTYEQYFGPGTRLTVT.

This clone appeared a single time. The chain joins TRBV7-9 to TRBJ1-1; D might be TRBD1 (6 bases). This CDR3 comprises 14 residues. The V and J ends lost 2 bases and 1 base respectively, with 8 bases between them. Germline CDR1 SEHNR, CDR2 FQNEAQ (reference sequence). DNA for the CDR3: TGTGCCAGCAGCTTAACGGGACAGAACACTGAAGCTTTCTTT. Encoded protein: CASSLTGQNTEAFF.

This chain joins TRBV28 and TRBJ2-7; 10 bases fit TRBD1. J gave up 1 base and V 6 bases, and 6 bases lay outside the gene matches. CDR3 size: 15 residues. Germline V gene sequence: CDR1 MDHEN, CDR2 SYDVKM. CDR3 DNA: TGTGCCAGCAGCCTGGCGGGACAGGGGTCCTACGAGCAGTACTTC. This codes for CASSLAGQGSYEQYF.

The rearrangement uses TRBV20-1 and TRBJ1-2; 7 positions agree with TRBD1. The CDR3 covers 11 residues. Germline V gives CDR1 DFQATT, CDR2 SNEGSKA (reference sequence). With 5 bases clipped from V and 6 bases from J, the junction kept 3 bases outside the gene matches. Here the CDR3 DNA reads TGCAGTGCTCCTCAGGGGGATGGCTACACCTTC. Encoded protein: CSAPQGDGYTF.